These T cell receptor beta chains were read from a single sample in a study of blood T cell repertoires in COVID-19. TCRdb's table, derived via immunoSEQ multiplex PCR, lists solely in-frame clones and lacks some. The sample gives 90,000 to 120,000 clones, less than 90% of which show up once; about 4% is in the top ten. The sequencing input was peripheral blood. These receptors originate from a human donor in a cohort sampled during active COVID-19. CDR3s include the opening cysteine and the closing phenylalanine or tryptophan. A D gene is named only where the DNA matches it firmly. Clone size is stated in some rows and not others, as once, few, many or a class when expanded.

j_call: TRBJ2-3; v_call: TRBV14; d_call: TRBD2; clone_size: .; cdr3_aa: CASSFFSGPSTDTQYF; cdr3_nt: TGTGCCAGCAGCTTCTTTAGCGGGCCTAGCACAGATACGCAGTATTTT
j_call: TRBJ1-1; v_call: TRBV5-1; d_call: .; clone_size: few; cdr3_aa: CASSLGEGMNTEAFF; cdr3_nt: TGCGCCAGCAGCTTGGGGGAGGGCATGAACACTGAAGCTTTCTTT
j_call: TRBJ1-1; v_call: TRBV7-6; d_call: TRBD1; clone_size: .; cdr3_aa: CATSGQEGTEAFF; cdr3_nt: TGTGCCACCTCGGGACAGGAAGGCACTGAAGCTTTCTTT
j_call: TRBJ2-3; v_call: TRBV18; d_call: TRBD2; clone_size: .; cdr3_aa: CASSPRGTSERLSTGTDTQYF; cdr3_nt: TGTGCCAGCTCACCGAGAGGGACTAGCGAACGATTGTCGACCGGCACAGATACGCAGTATTTT
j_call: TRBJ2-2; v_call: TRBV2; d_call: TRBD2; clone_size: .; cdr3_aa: CASSLSGGTGELFF; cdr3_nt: TGTGCCAGCAGTCTCTCGGGGGGCACCGGGGAGCTGTTTTTT
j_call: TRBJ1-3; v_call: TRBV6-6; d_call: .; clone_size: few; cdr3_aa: CASSLTGTGNTIYF; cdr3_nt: TGTGCCAGCAGCCTCACAGGGACTGGAAACACCATATATTTT
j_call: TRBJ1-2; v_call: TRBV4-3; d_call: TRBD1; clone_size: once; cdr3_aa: CASNQGTANNYGYTF; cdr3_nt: TGCGCCAGCAACCAAGGGACAGCGAATAACTATGGCTACACCTTC
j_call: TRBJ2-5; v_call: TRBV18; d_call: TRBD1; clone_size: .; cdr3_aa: CASSPTPGQGLETQYF; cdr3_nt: TGTGCCAGCTCACCGACGCCGGGACAGGGTCTAGAGACCCAGTACTTC
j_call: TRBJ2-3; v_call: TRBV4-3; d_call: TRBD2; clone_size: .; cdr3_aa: CASSPTSGGPSTDTQYF; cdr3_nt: TGCGCCAGCAGCCCGACTAGCGGAGGACCTTCCACAGATACGCAGTATTTT
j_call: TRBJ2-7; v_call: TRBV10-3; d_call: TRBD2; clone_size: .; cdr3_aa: CAITSGNYEQYF; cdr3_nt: TGTGCCATCACTAGCGGGAACTACGAGCAGTACTTC
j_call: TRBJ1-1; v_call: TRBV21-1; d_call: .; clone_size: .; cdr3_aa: CASSKGQDREDTEAFF; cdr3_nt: TGTGCCAGCAGCAAAGGACAGGACAGGGAGGACACTGAAGCTTTCTTT
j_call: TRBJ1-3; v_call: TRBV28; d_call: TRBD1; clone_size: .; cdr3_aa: CASSWTGAKSGNTIYF; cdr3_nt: TGTGCCAGCAGTTGGACAGGGGCAAAATCTGGAAACACCATATATTTT
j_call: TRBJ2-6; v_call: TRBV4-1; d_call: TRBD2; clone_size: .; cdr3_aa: CASSQLVGGAGGTISGANVLTF; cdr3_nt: TGCGCCAGCAGCCAATTGGTCGGCGGGGCGGGAGGGACTATCTCTGGGGCCAACGTCCTGACTTTC
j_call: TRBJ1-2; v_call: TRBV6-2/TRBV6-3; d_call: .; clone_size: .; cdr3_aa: CASSYLTGYGYTF; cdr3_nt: TGTGCCAGCAGTTATCTCACAGGGTATGGCTACACCTTC
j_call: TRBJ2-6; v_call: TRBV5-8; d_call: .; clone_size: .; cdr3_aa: CASSPGSNSGANVLTF; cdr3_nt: TGTGCCAGCAGTCCCGGGAGCAACTCTGGGGCCAACGTCCTGACTTTC
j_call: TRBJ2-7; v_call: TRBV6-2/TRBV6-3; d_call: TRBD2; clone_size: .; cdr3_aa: CASSISRENTEQYF; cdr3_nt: TGTGCCAGCAGTATCTCGCGGGAGAATACCGAGCAGTACTTC